This T cell receptor beta chain stems from a study of CD8 T cells in ankylosing spondylitis. Broader study findings: In ankylosing spondylitis blood, a motif of roughly eight highly homologous TCR beta variants appeared characteristic.

This CDR3 is 13 amino acids long. V was trimmed by 2 bases and J by 0 bases, leaving 5 bases between them. Per the germline V gene, CDR1 is DFQATT and CDR2 is SNEGSKA (reference sequence). This clonotype was observed many times. Antigen specificity is unknown. With molecular barcodes, quantitative 5'-RACE was used to make the TCR beta libraries. TCRdb processed the 5' RACE reads anew with MiXCR; each CDR3 protein has one entry. This table holds about 340,000 distinct CDR3 sequences, around 8% found once. The receptor comes from a male donor with ankylosing spondylitis. Sequenced input: blood, either unsorted or a sorted T cell fraction (not recorded which). The chain recombines TRBV20-1 with TRBJ2-4; D is unclear. The CDR3 protein is CSARRLAKNIQYF. In nucleotides, the CDR3 is TGCAGTGCTAGACGGCTAGCCAAAAACATTCAGTACTTC.